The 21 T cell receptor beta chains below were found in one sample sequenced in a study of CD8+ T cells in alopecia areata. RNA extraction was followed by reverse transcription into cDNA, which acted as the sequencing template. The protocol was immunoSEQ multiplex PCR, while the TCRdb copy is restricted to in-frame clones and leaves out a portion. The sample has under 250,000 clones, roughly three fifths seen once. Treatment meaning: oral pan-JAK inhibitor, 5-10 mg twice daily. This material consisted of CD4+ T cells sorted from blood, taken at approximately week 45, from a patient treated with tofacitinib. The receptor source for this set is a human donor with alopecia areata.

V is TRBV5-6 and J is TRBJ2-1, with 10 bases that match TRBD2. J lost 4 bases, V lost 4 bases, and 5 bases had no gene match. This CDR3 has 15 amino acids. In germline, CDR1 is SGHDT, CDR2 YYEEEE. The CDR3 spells CASSPLAGVYNEQFF. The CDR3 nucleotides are TGTGCCAGCAGCCCTCTAGCGGGGGTATACAATGAGCAGTTCTTC.

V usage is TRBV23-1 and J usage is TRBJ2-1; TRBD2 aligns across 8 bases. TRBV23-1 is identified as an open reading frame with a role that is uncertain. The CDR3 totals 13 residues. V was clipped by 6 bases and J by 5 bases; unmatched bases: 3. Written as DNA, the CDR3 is TGCGCCAGCAGGCGGGGGGATAACAATGAGCAGTTCTTC. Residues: CASRRGDNNEQFF.

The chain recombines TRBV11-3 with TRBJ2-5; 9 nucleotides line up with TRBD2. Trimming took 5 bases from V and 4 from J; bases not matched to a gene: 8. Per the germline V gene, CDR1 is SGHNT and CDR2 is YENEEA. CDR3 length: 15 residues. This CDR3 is CASSPGTSYIETQYF. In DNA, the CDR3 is TGTGCCAGCAGCCCCGGGACTAGCTACATAGAGACCCAGTACTTC.

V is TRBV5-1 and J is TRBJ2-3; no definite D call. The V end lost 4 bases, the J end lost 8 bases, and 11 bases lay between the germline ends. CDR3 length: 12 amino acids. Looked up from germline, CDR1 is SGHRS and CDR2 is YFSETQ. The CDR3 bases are TGCGCCAGCAGCGAACCCGAAGGTACGCAGTATTTT. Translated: CASSEPEGTQYF.

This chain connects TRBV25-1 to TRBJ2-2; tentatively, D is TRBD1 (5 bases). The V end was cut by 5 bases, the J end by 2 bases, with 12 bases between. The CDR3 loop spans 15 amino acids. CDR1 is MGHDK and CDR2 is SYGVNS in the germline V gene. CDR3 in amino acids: CASSYRQGNTGELFF. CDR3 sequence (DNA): TGTGCCAGCAGTTACCGGCAGGGAAACACCGGGGAGCTGTTTTTT.

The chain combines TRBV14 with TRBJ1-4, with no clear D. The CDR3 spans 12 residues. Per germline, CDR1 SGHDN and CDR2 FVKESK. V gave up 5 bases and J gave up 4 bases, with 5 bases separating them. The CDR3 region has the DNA TGTGCCAGCAGCTACCATAATGAAAAACTGTTTTTT. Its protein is CASSYHNEKLFF.

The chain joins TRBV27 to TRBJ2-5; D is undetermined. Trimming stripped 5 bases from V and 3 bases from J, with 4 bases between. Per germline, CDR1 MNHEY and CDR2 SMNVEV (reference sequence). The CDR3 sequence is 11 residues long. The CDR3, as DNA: TGTGCCAGCAGTCATAAAGAGACCCAGTACTTC. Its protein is CASSHKETQYF.

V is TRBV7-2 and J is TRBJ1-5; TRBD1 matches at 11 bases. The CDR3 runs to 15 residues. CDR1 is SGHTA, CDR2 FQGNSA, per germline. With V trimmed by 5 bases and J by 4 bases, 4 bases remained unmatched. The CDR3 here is CASSVGQGANQPQHF. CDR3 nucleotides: TGTGCCAGCAGCGTCGGACAGGGGGCGAATCAGCCCCAGCATTTT.

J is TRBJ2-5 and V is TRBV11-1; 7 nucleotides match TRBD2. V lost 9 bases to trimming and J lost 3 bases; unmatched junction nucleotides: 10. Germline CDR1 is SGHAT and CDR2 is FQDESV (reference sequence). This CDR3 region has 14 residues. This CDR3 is CARTEEGGEETQYF. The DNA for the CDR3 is TGTGCCAGAACGGAGGAGGGAGGGGAAGAGACCCAGTACTTC.

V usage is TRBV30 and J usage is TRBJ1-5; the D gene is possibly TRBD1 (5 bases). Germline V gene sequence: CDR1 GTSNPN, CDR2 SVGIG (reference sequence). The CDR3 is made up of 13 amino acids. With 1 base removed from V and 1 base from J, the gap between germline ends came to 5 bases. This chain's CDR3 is CAWSGDSNQPQHF. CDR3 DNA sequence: TGTGCCTGGAGTGGGGACAGCAATCAGCCCCAGCATTTT.

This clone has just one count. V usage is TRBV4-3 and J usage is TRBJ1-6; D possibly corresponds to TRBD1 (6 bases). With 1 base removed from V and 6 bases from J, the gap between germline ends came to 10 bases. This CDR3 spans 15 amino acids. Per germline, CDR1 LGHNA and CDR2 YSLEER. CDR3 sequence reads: CASSQVGGANSPLHF. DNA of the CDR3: TGCGCCAGCAGCCAAGTTGGGGGGGCTAATTCACCCCTCCACTTT.

Here the CDR3 DNA reads TGTGCCTGGAGTACAGGGGGAATTGATCAGCCCCAGCATTTT. This gives the protein CAWSTGGIDQPQHF. The chain couples TRBV30 to TRBJ1-5, with TRBD1 matching 8 bases. Germline V gene data show CDR1 as GTSNPN and CDR2 as SVGIG (reference sequence). The J segment lost 5 bases and the V segment lost 2 bases, leaving 5 bases of the junction unmatched. This CDR3 has 14 amino acids.

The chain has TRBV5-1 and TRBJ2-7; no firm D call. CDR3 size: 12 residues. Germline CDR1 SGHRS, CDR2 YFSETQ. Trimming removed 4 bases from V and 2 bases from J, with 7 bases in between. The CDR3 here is CASSKDTYEQYF. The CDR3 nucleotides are TGCGCCAGCAGCAAAGATACCTACGAGCAGTACTTC.

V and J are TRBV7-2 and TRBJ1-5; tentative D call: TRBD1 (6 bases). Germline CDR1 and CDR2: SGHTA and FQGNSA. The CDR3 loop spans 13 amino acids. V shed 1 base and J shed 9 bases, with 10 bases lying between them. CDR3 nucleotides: TGTGCCAGCAGCTTAGACAGGGTACGGCCCCAGCATTTT. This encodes CASSLDRVRPQHF.

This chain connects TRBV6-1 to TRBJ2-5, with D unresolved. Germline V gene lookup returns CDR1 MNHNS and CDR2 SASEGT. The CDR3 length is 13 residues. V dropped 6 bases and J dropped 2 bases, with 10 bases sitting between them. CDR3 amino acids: CASRVISQETQYF. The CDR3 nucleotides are TGTGCCAGCAGGGTTATCTCACAAGAGACCCAGTACTTC.

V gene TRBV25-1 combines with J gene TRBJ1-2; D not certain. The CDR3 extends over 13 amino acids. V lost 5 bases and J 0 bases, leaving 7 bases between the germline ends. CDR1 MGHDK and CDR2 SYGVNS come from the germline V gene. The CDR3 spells CASSLNPNYGYTF. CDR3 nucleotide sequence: TGTGCCAGCAGTTTGAATCCTAACTATGGCTACACCTTC.

The CDR3 loop is CASRENGETQYF. The DNA for the CDR3 is TGTGCCAGCAGGGAAAACGGAGAGACCCAGTACTTC. The chain uses TRBV7-2 and TRBJ2-5; D call uncertain. The CDR3 is 12 residues long. The V and J ends lost 6 bases and 4 bases respectively, with 9 bases between them. CDR1 SGHTA and CDR2 FQGNSA come from the germline V gene.

In DNA, the CDR3 is TGCAGCGTGGCCTCCGTGGTAGCGGGGAGGAACACCGGGGAGCTGTTTTTT. It encodes CSVASVVAGRNTGELFF. The gene calls are TRBV29-1 and TRBJ2-2; TRBD2 matches 8 bases. Losses at the gene ends were 6 bases for V and 1 base for J; bases not matched to a gene: 13. The CDR3 runs to 17 residues. Germline V gene sequence: CDR1 SQVTM, CDR2 ANQGSEA.

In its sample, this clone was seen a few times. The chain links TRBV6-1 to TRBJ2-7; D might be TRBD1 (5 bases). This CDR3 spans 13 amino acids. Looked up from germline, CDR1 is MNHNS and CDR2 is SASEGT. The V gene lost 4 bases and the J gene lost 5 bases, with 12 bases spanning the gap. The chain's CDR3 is CASSVSTGDEQYF. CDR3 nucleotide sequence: TGTGCCAGCAGTGTAAGTACAGGAGACGAGCAGTACTTC.

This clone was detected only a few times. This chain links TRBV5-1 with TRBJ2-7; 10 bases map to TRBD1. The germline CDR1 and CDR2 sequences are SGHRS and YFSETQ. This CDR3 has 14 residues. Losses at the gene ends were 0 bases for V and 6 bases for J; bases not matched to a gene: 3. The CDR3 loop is CASSLDGQGGEQYF. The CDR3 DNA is TGCGCCAGCAGCTTGGACGGACAGGGGGGCGAGCAGTACTTC.

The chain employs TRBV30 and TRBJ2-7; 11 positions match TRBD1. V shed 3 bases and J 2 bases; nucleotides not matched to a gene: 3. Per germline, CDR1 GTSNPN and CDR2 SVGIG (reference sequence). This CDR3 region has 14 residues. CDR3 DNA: TGTGCCTGGAGCAGGGGACAGGGGGCCTACGAGCAGTACTTC. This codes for CAWSRGQGAYEQYF. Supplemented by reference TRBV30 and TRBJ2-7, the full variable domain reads SQTIHQWPATLVQPVGSPLSLECTVEGTSNPNLYWYRQAAGRGLQLLFYSVGIGQISSEVPQNLSASRPQDRQFILSSKKLLLSDSGFYLCAWSRGQGAYEQYFGPGTRLTVT.